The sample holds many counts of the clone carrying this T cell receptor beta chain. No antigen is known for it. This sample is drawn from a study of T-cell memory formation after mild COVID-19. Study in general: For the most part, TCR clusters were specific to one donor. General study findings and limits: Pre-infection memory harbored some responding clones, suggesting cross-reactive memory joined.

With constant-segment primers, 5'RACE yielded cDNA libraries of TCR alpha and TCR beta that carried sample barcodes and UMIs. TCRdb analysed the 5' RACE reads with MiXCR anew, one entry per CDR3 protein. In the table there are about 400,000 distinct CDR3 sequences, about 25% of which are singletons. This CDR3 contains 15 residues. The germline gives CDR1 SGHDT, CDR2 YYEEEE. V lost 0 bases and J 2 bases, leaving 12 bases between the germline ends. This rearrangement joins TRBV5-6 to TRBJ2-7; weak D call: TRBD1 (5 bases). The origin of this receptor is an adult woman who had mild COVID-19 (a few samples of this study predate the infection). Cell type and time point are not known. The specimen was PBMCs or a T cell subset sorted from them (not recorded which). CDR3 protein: CASSLGGTLTYEQYF. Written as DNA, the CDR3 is TGTGCCAGCAGCTTGGGGGGCACCCTGACCTACGAGCAGTACTTC.